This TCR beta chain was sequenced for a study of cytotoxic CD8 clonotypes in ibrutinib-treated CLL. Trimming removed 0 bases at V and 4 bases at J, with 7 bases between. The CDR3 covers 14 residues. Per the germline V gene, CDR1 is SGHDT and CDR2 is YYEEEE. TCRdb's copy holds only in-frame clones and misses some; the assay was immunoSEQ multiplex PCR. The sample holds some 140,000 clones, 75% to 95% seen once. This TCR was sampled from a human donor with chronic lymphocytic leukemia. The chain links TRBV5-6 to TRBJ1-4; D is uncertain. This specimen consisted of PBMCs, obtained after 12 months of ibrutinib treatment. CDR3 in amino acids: CASSLERLNEKLFF. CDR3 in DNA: TGTGCCAGCAGCTTGGAGCGGCTTAATGAAAAACTGTTTTTT.